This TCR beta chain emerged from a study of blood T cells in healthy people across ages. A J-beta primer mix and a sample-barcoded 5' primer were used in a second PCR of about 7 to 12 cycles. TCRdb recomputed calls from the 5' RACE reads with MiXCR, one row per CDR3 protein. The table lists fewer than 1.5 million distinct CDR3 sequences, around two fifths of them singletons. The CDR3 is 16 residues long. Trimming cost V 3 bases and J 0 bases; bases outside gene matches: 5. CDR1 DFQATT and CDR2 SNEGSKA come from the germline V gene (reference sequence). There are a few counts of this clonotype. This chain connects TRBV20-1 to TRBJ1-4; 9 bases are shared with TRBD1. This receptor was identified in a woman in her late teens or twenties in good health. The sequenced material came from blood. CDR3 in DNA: TGCAGTGCTAGTGCAACAGGGGGCGCAACTAATGAAAAACTGTTTTTT. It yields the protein CSASATGGATNEKLFF.